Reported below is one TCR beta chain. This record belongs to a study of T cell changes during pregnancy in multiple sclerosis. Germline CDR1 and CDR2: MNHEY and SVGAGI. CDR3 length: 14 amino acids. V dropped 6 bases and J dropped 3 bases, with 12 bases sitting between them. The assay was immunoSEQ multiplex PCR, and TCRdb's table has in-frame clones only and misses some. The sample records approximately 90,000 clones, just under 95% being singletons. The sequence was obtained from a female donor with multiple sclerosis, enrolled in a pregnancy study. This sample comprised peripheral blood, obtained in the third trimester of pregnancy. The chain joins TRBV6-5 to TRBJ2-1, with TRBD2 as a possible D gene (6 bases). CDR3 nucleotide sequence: TGTGCCAGCAGCCCGGGACTTGACTACAATGAGCAGTTCTTC. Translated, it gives CASSPGLDYNEQFF.